The present T cell receptor (beta chain) was sequenced within a study of OX40 agonist ivuxolimab in advanced cancers. Overall study: Patients took ivuxolimab, an agonistic anti-OX40 (CD134) antibody.

Study observations and caveats: Compared with CD4+, CD8+ T cells on average had more expanded clones. The study observed clonal expansion of CD4+ and CD8+ blood T cells by week 6 at 0.1 to 3.0 mg/kg.

The repertoire was sequenced with immunoSEQ multiplex PCR; TCRdb's copy has only in-frame clones and lacks some. The table records some 50,000 clones, more than 75% of them present only once. Worth noting for this clone: Its matching antigen is unknown.

CDR1 is LNHDA, CDR2 SQIVND, per germline (reference sequence). The CDR3 consists of 13 residues. Between the trimmed V and J ends, which lost 5 bases and 1 base, there was a span of 8 bases. The material sequenced was CD4+ or CD8+ T cells sorted from blood, taken in a trial of the OX40 agonist ivuxolimab. The J gene is TRBJ1-1, the V gene TRBV19; the D gene is possibly TRBD1 (5 bases). This receptor was identified in an adult with an advanced solid tumor such as melanoma, head and neck, liver or kidney cancer. The CDR3 sequence: CASSFQGNTEAFF. DNA of the CDR3: TGTGCCAGTAGTTTCCAGGGGAACACTGAAGCTTTCTTT.